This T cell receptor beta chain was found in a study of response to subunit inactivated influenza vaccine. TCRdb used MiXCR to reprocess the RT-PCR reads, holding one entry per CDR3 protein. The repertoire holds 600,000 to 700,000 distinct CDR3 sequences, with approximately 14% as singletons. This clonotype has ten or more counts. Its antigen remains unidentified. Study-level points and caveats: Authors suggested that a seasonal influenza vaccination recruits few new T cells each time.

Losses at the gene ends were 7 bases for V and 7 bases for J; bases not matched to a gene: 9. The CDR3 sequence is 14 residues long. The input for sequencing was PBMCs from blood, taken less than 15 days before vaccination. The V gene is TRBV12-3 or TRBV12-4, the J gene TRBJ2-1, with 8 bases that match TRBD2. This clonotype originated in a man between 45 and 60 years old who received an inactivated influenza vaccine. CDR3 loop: CASTAGLDLNEQFF. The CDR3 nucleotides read TGTGCCAGCACCGCGGGACTAGACTTAAATGAGCAGTTCTTC.